This T cell receptor beta chain was documented in a study of molecular identifiers for immune sequencing clone quantification. Study-level results: In CMV-specific effectors, clones above 20 copies held over 97% of molecules; naive, under 1%.

The CDR3 loop spans 14 amino acids. Germline V gene lookup returns CDR1 SGHDT and CDR2 YYEEEE. V lost 1 base and J 4 bases, leaving 9 bases between the germline ends. Methods described previously, with TCR primers listed, were used for bulk TCR libraries. Each CDR3 protein gets one entry after TCRdb re-called the PCR reads with MiXCR. The sample includes about 5,500 distinct CDR3 sequences, 15% to 20% of them seen just once. With respect to this clonotype: The antigen is unknown. A read error is possible here, since a much larger clone lies one base away.

The origin of this receptor is a human donor in good health. Some libraries in this study had Jurkat cell RNA spiked in. The V call is TRBV5-6, the J call TRBJ1-5; D uncertain. The material sequenced was naive CD8+ T cells from blood, with Jurkat cell RNA spiked in. The subset denotes: FACS-sorted CD8+CD4-CCR7+CD45RA+ naive T cells. CDR3 loop: CASSLYIRNQPQHF. Written as DNA, the CDR3 is TGTGCCAGCAGCTTGTATATCAGGAATCAGCCCCAGCATTTT.